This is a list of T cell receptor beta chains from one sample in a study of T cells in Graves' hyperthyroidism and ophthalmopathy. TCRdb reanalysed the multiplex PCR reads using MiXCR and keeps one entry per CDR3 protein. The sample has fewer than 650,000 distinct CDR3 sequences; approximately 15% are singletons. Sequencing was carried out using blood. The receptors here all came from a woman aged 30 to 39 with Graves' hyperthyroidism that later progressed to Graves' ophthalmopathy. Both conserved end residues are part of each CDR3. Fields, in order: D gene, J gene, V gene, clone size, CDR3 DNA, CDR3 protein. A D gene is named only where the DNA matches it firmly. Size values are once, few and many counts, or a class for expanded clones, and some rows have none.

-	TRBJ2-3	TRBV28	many	TGTGCCATCCAGTCCCACACAGATACGCAGTATTTT	CAIQSHTDTQYF
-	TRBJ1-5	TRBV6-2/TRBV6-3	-	TGTGCCAGCAGTTACTTGGGACACTTCAATCAGCCCCAGCATTTT	CASSYLGHFNQPQHF
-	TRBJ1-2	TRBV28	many	TGTGCCAGCAGTTTACTCGGGGCAGGGCGAGGCTACACCTTC	CASSLLGAGRGYTF
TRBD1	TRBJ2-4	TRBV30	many	TGTGCCTGGAGGGACAGGACAGCCAAAAACATTCAGTACTTC	CAWRDRTAKNIQYF
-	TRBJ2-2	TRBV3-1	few	TGTGCCAGCAGCCACTATCCGGGAACATACACCGGGGAGCTGTTTTTT	CASSHYPGTYTGELFF
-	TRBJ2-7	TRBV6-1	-	TGTGCCAGCAATCCATCCTCCGGGTTCACATGGTACGAGCAGTACTTC	CASNPSSGFTWYEQYF
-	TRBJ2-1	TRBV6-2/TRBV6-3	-	TGTGCCAGCAGTTTCCCAGGCTTTAGCTCCTACAATGAGCAGTTCTTC	CASSFPGFSSYNEQFF
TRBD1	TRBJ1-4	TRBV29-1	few	TGCAGCGCTACGGGACAGGGTTATGAAAAACTGTTTTTT	CSATGQGYEKLFF
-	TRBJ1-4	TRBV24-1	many	TGTGCCACCAGTGATTACGGTGGGGAAAAACTGTTTTTT	CATSDYGGEKLFF
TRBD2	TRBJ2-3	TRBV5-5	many	TGTGCCAGCAGCCGCGGGGGATACACAGATACGCAGTATTTT	CASSRGGYTDTQYF
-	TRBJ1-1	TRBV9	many	TGTGCCAGCAGCGTAGGAACGATCACTGAAGCTTTCTTT	CASSVGTITEAFF
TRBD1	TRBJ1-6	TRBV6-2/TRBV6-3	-	TGTGCCAGCAGTCGGACCGGGACAGGGATCGACTCACCCCTCCACTTT	CASSRTGTGIDSPLHF
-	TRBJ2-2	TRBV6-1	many	TGTGCCAGCAGTTCCCTTTCTTTTGCGGGGAACACCGGGGAGCTGTTTTTT	CASSSLSFAGNTGELFF
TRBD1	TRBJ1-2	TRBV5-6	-	TGTGCCAGCAGCGGGACAGGGAGATTTCTTAGGGGCTACACCTTC	CASSGTGRFLRGYTF
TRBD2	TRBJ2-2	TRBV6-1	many	TGTGCCAGCACCCAAATAGGGGAGGGGAGGAAACGGGAGCTGTTTTTT	CASTQIGEGRKRELFF
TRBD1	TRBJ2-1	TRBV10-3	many	TGTGCCATCAGCCCCCACAGGGACAGGGGGGAGGGTGAGCAGTTCTTC	CAISPHRDRGEGEQFF
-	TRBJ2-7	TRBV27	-	TGTGCCAGCAGTCCCATATCGGTGGGTGGGTCCGAGCAGTACTTC	CASSPISVGGSEQYF
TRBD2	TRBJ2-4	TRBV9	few	TGTGCCAGCAGCACCCCCGGGACTAGCGGGAGTTACATTCAGTACTTC	CASSTPGTSGSYIQYF
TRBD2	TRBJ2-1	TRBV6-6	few	TGTGCCAGCAGTTACGAACCCCAGGTTAGCGGGAGCCGGTCCTACAATGAGCAGTTCTTC	CASSYEPQVSGSRSYNEQFF
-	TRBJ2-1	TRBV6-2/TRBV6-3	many	TGTGCCAGCATGAGCCTTTTCTCCTACAATGAGCAGTTCTTC	CASMSLFSYNEQFF
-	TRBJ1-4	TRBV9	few	TGTGCCAGCAGCGTAGCCACGAGTAATGAAAAACTGTTTTTT	CASSVATSNEKLFF
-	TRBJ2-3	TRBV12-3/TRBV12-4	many	TGTGCCAGCAGTCCCGCAAGGATGTCGAGGGCAGATACGCAGTATTTT	CASSPARMSRADTQYF
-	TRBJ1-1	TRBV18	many	TGTGCCAGCTCCCTTGGACAGTCTGAAGCTTTCTTT	CASSLGQSEAFF
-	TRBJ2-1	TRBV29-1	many	TGCAGCGTTGAGAGGGCAGGGCGAAATGAGCAGTTCTTC	CSVERAGRNEQFF
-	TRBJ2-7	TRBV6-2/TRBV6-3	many	TGTGCCAGCAGTACCACTCGTGGGGGGATCTACGAGCAGTACTTC	CASSTTRGGIYEQYF
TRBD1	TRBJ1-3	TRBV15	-	TGTGCCACCAGCAGAGGGAAGGACAGGCACCCCGGAAACACCACATATTTT	CATSRGKDRHPGNTTYF
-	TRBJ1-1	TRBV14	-	TGTGCCAGCGGGGCGCATACTGAAGCTTTCTTT	CASGAHTEAFF
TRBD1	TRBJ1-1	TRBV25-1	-	TGTGCCAGCAGTGAGCCAGGGGGCAGAGCTTTCTTT	CASSEPGGRAFF
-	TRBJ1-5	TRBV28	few	TGTGCCAGCAGTTTCTCCACCCCGGGGGAGAGGGCGACACATCAGCCCCAGCATTTT	CASSFSTPGERATHQPQHF
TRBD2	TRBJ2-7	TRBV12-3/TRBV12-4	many	TGTGCCAGCAGTGATCTCGGGGTAGCGGGAGTCCACGAGCAGTACTTC	CASSDLGVAGVHEQYF
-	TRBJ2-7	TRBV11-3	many	TGTGCCAGCAGCTTACACCCTGACGACGAGCAGTACTTC	CASSLHPDDEQYF
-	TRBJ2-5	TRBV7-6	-	TGTGCCAGCAGCTTAGCACAGAGTCAGAGGACCCAGTACTTC	CASSLAQSQRTQYF
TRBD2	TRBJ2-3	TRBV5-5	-	TGTGCCAGCAGCTCTGTCTTGTCGGCTAGCGGGAGGGCCGGATGGACAGATACGCAGTATTTT	CASSSVLSASGRAGWTDTQYF
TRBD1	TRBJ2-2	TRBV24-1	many	TGTGCCACCAGTGAGGCCGGGACAGGGCTTGGCGGGGAGCTGTTTTTT	CATSEAGTGLGGELFF
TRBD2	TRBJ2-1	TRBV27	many	TGTGCCAGCAGCTCCCCTAGACTAGCGGGCCATAATGAGCAGTTCTTC	CASSSPRLAGHNEQFF
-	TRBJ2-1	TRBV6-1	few	TGTGCCAGCAGTGAATCTTCACAGGCCTACAATGAGCAGTTCTTC	CASSESSQAYNEQFF
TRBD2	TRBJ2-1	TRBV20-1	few	TGCAGTGCAAGCCAGGGTAGCGGGAGACGTCTTAATAAGCAGTTCTTC	CSASQGSGRRLNKQFF
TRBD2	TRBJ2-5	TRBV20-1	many	TGCAGTGCTGGACTCTGGGGGGGGACCCAGTACTTC	CSAGLWGGTQYF
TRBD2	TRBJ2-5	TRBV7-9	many	TGTGCCAGCAGCTTAATCTCTAGCGGGAGTGGAGAGACCCAGTACTTC	CASSLISSGSGETQYF
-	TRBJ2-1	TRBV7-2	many	TGTGCCAGCGGTCCCCCGCGGGTCAGCTCCTACAATGAGCAGTTCTTC	CASGPPRVSSYNEQFF
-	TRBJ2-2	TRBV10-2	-	TGCGCCAGCAATTCGGGGGACACCGGGGAGCTGTTTTTT	CASNSGDTGELFF
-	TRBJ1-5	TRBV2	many	TGTGCCAGCTCGTCAGGATGGAACCGCAATCAGCCCCAGCATTTT	CASSSGWNRNQPQHF
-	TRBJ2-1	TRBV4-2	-	TGTGCCAGCACCTTAAACTTCCAGGGTCTGGGCTCCTACAATGAGCAGTTCTTC	CASTLNFQGLGSYNEQFF
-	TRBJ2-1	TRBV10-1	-	TGCGCCACCCAGGTTAACAATGAGCAGTTCTTC	CATQVNNEQFF
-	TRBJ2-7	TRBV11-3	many	TGTGCCAGCAGCTTAACTGTTCCGGGTCGGGGCGAGCAGTACTTC	CASSLTVPGRGEQYF
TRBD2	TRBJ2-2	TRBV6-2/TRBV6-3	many	TGTGCCAGCAGTTACTCAAGCGGGAGAAACACCGGGGAGCTGTTTTTT	CASSYSSGRNTGELFF
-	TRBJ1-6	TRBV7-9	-	TGTGCCAGCAGCTTATTCGGCCAGACCAATTCACCCCTCCACTTT	CASSLFGQTNSPLHF
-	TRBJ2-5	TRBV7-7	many	TGTGCTAGCAGCATCTCTTCTGGTTTCGAGACCCAGTACTTC	CASSISSGFETQYF
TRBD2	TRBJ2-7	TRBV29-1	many	TGCAGCGTTAAGGTGAGCGGGACTTACGAGCAGTACTTC	CSVKVSGTYEQYF
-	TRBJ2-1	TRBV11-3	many	TGTGCCAGCAGTAAACAGGAGCCTGAGCAGTTCTTC	CASSKQEPEQFF
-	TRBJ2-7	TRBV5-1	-	TGCGCCAGCAGCTCGGCGTTGAGCTCCTACGAGCATTACTTC	CASSSALSSYEHYF
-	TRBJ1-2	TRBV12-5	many	TGTGCTAGTGGCGACAGCGGTAACTATGGCTACACCTTC	CASGDSGNYGYTF
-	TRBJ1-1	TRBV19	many	TGTGCCACCAGGACGGCAGGTTTGGCTGAAGCTTTCTTT	CATRTAGLAEAFF
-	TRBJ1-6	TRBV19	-	TGTGCCAGTAGTAAGACAGAGTATAATTCACCCCTCCACTTT	CASSKTEYNSPLHF